This TCR beta chain was found in a study of cytomegalovirus exposure and HLA in healthy donors. Study-level results: A cluster of highly shared sequence variants was likely a sequencing artifact. As a later analysis revealed, the rate of TCR association differed by HLA locus, with DRB1 most and HLA-C fewest. Reported performance of the classifier showed diagnosis of cytomegalovirus status with high specificity and sensitivity.

The study ran its PCR with 60 Vbeta and 13 Jbeta primers. Generated by immunoSEQ multiplex PCR, the TCRdb table keeps only in-frame clones and is missing some. The top ten clones hold about 2.5% of a sample with about 170,000 clones, around 80% of them seen once. V dropped 6 bases and J dropped 2; count of bases not matched to a gene: 4. CDR1 is MNHEY and CDR2 is SVGAGI in the germline V gene. There are 14 residues in the CDR3. Notes on this clone: Its antigen remains unknown.

Sequencing was done on a sample of PBMCs. This chain uses TRBV6-5 with TRBJ2-1; 7 bases map to TRBD1. This TCR derives from a woman in her forties or fifties in good health and CMV-seronegative. This CDR3 is CASRTGDPYNEQFF. In DNA form, the CDR3 reads TGTGCCAGCAGAACAGGGGACCCCTACAATGAGCAGTTCTTC.